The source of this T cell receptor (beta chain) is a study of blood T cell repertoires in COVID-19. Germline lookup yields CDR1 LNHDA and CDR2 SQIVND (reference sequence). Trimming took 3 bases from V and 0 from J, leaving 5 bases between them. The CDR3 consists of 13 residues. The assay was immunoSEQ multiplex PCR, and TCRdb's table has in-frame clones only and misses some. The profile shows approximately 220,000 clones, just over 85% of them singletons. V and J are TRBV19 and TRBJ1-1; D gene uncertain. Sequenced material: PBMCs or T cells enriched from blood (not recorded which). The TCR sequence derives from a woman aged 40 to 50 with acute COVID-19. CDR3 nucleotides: TGTGCCAGTAGTATCCACATGAACACTGAAGCTTTCTTT. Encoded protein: CASSIHMNTEAFF.